What follows describes a single T cell receptor (beta chain). CDR1 and CDR2 (germline): SQVTM, ANQGSEA. There are 13 residues in the CDR3. V dropped 6 bases and J dropped 1 base, with 11 bases sitting between them. This entry comes from a study of blood T cell repertoires in COVID-19. Sequenced by immunoSEQ multiplex PCR; TCRdb stores in-frame clones only, minus some. The sample has about 250,000 clones, over 75% seen once. The chain uses TRBV29-1 and TRBJ2-3; a weak D match, TRBD1 (5 bases). This TCR came from a man aged 50 or older with COVID-19, enrolled during active disease. Sequencing was performed on peripheral blood. The CDR3 DNA sequence: TGCAGCGTCACAGGTTCTGGCACAGATACGCAGTATTTT. As protein: CSVTGSGTDTQYF.